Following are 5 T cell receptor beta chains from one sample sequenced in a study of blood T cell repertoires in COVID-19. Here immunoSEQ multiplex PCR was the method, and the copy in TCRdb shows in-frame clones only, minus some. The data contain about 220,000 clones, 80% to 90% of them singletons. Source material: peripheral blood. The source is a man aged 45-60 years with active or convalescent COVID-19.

The CDR3 reads CASSPSGSTDTQYF. The CDR3 nucleotides are TGTGCCAGCAGCCCTAGCGGCAGCACAGATACGCAGTATTTT. This chain uses TRBV2 with TRBJ2-3; 7 bases align to TRBD2. J lost 0 bases, V lost 6 bases, and 3 bases had no gene match. The CDR3 is made up of 14 amino acids. In germline, CDR1 is SNHLY, CDR2 FYNNEI.

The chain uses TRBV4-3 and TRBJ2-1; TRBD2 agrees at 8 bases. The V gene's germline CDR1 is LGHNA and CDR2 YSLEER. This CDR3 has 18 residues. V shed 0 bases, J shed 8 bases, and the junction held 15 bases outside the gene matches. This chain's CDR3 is CASSQDYSGGPGEDEQFF. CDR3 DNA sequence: TGCGCCAGCAGCCAAGATTATTCGGGAGGGCCGGGGGAGGATGAGCAGTTCTTC.

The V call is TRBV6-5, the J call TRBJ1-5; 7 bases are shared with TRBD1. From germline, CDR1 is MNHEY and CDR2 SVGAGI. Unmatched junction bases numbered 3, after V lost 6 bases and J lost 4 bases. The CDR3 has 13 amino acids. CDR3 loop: CASRKTGNQPQHF. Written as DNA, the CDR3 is TGTGCCAGCAGAAAGACAGGGAATCAGCCCCAGCATTTT.

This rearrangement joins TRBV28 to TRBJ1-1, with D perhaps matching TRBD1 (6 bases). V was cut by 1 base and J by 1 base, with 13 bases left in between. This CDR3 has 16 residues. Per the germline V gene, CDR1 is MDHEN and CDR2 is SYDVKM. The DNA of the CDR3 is TGTGCCAGCAGTTTATTAGGACAGCGGCAGAACACTGAAGCTTTCTTT. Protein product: CASSLLGQRQNTEAFF.

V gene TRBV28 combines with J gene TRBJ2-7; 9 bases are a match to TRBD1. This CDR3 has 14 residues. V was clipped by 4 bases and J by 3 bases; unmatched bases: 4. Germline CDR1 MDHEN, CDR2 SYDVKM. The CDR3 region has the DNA TGTGCCAGCAGTTCGACAGGGGGAATCTACGAGCAGTACGTC. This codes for CASSSTGGIYEQYV.